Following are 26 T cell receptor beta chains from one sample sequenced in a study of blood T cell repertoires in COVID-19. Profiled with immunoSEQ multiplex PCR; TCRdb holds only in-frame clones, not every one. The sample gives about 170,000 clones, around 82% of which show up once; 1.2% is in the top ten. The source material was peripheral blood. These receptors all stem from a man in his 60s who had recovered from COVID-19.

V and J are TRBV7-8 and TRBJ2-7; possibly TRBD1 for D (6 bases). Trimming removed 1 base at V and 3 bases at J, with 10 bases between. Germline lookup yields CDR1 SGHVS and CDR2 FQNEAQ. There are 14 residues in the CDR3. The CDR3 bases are TGTGCCAGCAGCTTAGTGGACAGCTACTACGAGCAGTACTTC. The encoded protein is CASSLVDSYYEQYF.

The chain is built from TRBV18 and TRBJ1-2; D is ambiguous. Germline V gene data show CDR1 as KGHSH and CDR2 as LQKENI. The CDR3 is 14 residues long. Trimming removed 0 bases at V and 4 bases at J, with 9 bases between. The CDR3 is CASSPPSDPYGYTF. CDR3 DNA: TGTGCCAGCTCACCACCGTCAGATCCCTATGGCTACACCTTC.

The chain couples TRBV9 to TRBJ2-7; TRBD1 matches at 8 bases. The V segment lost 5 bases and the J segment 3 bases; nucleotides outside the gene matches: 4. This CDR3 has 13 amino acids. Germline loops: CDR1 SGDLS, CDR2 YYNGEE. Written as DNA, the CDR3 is TGTGCCAGCAGTCTACAGGGGGACTACGAGCAGTACTTC. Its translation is CASSLQGDYEQYF.

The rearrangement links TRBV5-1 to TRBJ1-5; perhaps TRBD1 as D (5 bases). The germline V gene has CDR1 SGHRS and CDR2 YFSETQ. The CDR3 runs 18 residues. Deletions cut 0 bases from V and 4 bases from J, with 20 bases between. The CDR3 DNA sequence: TGCGCCAGCAGCTTGGCCCTTTCGATAGGCAGGGCGAATCAGCCCCAGCATTTT. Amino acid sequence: CASSLALSIGRANQPQHF.

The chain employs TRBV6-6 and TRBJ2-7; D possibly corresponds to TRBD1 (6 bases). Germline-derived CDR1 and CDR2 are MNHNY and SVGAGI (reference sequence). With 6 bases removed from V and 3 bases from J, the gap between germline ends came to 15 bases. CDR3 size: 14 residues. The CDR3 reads CASRSGQSVYEQYF. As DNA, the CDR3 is TGTGCCAGCAGGTCCGGACAGTCCGTCTACGAGCAGTACTTC.

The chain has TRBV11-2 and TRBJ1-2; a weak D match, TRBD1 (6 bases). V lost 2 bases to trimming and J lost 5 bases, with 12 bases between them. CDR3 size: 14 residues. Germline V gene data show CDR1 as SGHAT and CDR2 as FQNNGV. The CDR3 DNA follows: TGTGCCAGCAGCTTATCTCAAGGGGGATATGGCTACACCTTC. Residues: CASSLSQGGYGYTF.

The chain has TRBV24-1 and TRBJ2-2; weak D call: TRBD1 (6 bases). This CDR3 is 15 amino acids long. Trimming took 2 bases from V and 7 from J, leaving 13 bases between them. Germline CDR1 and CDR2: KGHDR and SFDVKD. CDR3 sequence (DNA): TGTGCCACCAGTGATTCAGGGGCCCAACACGGGGAGCTGTTTTTT. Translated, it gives CATSDSGAQHGELFF.

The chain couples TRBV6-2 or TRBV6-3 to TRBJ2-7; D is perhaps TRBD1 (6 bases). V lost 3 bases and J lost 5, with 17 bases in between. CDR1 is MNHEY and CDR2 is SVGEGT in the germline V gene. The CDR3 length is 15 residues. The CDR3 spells CASSYDATGSDEQYF. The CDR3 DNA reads TGTGCCAGCAGTTATGACGCCACAGGGAGCGACGAGCAGTACTTC.

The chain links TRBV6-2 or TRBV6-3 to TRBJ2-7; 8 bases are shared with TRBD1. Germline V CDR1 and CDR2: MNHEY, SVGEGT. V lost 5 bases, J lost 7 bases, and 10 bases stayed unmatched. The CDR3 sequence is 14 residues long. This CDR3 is CASSPGQDPGEQYF. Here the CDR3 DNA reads TGTGCCAGCAGTCCGGGACAGGACCCTGGGGAGCAGTACTTC.

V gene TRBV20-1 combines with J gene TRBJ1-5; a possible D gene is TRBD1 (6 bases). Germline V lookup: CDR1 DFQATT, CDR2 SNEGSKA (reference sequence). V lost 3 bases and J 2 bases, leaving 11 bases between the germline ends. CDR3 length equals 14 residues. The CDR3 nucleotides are TGCAGTGCTAGTGCAGGGGTAGGCAATCAGCCCCAGCATTTT. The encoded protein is CSASAGVGNQPQHF.

CDR3 bases: TGTGCCAGCAGCTTGGCACCACCCCCGGAGACCCAGTACTTC. It encodes CASSLAPPPETQYF. The rearrangement links TRBV11-2 to TRBJ2-5, with D uncertain. Trimming took 3 bases from V and 5 from J, leaving 13 bases between them. CDR3 length: 14 amino acids. The germline gives CDR1 SGHAT, CDR2 FQNNGV.

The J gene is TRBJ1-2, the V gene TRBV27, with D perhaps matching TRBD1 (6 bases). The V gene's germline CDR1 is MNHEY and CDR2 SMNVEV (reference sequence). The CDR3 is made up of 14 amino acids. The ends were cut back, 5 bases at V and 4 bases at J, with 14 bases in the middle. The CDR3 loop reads CASSQNRVTYGYTF. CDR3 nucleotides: TGTGCCAGCAGTCAGAACAGGGTAACCTATGGCTACACCTTC.

CDR3 DNA: TGTGCCAGCAGTTTCTGGGGGGCCTACGAGCAGTACTTC. Encoded protein: CASSFWGAYEQYF. The chain links TRBV12-3 or TRBV12-4 to TRBJ2-7; D perhaps matches TRBD2 (6 bases). The CDR3 runs 13 residues. The V and J ends lost 3 bases and 2 bases respectively, with 8 bases between them.

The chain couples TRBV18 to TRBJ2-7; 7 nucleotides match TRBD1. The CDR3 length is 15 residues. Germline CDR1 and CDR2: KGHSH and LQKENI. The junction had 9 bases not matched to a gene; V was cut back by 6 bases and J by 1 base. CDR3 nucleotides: TGTGCCAGCTCTCCCGGGACAGCGCTATCCTACGAGCAGTACTTC. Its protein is CASSPGTALSYEQYF. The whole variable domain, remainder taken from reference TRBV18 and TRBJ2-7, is NAGVMQNPRHLVRRRGQEARLRCSPMKGHSHVYWYRQLPEEGLKFMVYLQKENIIDESGMPKERFSAEFPKEGPSILRIQQVVRGDSAAYFCASSPGTALSYEQYFGPGTRLTVT.

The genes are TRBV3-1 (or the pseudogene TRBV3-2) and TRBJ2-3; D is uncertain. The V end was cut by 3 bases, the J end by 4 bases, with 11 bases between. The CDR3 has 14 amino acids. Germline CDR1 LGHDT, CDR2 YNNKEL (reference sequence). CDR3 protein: CASSHGPLADTQYF. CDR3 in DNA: TGTGCCAGCAGCCACGGTCCCCTTGCAGATACGCAGTATTTT.

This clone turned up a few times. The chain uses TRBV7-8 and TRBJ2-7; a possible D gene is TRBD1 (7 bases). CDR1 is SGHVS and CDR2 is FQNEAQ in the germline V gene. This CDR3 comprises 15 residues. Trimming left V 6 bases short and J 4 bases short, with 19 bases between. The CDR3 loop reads CASSLGGGQVYEQYF. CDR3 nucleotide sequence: TGTGCCAGCAGTCTTGGAGGGGGCCAGGTTTACGAGCAGTACTTC. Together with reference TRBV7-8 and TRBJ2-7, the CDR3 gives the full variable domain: GAGVSQSPRYKVAKRGQDVALRCDPISGHVSLFWYQQALGQGPEFLTYFQNEAQLDKSGLPSDRFFAERPEGSVSTLKIQRTQQEDSAVYLCASSLGGGQVYEQYFGPGTRLTVT.

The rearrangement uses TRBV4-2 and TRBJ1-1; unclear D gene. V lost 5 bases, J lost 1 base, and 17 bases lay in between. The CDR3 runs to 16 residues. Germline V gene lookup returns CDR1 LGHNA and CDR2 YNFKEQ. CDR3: CASSSAGQWGNTEAFF. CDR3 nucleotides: TGTGCCAGCAGCTCAGCGGGCCAATGGGGGAACACTGAAGCTTTCTTT.

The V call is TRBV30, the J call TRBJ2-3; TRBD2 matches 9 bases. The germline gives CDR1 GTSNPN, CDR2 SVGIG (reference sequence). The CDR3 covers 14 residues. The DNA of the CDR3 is TGTGCTCGGAGGGGACTAGCCGCCACAGATACGCAGTATTTT. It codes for CARRGLAATDTQYF.

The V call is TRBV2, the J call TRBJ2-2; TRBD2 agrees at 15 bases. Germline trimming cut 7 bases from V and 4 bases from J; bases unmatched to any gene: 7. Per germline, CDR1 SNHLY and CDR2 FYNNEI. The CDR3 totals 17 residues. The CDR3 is CASTPGLAGGSTGELFF. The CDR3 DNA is TGTGCCAGCACCCCGGGACTAGCGGGGGGAAGCACCGGGGAGCTGTTTTTT.

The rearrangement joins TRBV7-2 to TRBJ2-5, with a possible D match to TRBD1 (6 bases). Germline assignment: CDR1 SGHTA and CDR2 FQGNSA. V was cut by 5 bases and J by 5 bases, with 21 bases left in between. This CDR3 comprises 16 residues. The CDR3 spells CASSPWGSKGVETQYF. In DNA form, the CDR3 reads TGTGCCAGCAGCCCCTGGGGTAGCAAGGGGGTCGAGACCCAGTACTTC.

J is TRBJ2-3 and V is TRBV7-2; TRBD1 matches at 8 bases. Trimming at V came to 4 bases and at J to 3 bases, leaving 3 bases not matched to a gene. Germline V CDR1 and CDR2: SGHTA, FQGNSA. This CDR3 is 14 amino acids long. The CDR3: CASSSTGVTDTQYF. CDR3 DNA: TGTGCCAGCAGCTCGACAGGGGTGACAGATACGCAGTATTTT.

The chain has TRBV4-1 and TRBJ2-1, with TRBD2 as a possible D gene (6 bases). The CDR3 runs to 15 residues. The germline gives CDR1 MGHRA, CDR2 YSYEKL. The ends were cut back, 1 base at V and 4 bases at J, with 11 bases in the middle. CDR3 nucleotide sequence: TGCGCCAGCAGCCAAGGTTCGGGAGAATACAATGAGCAGTTCTTC. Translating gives CASSQGSGEYNEQFF.

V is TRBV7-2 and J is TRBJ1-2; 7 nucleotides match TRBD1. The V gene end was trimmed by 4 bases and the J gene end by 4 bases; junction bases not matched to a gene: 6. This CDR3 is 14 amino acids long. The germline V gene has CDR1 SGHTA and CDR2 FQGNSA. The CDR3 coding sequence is TGTGCCAGCAGCTCCCACAGGGGCGGCTATGGCTACACCTTC. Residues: CASSSHRGGYGYTF. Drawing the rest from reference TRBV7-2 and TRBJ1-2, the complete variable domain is GAGVSQSPSNKVTEKGKDVELRCDPISGHTALYWYRQSLGQGLEFLIYFQGNSAPDKSGLPSDRFSAERTGGSVSTLTIQRTQQEDSAVYLCASSSHRGGYGYTFGSGTRLTVV.

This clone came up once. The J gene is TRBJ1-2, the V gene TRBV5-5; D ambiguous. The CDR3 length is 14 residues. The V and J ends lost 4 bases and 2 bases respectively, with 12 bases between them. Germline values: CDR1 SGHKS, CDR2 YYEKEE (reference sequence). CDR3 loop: CASSKQIQNYGYTF. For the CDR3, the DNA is TGTGCCAGCAGCAAGCAGATACAGAACTATGGCTACACCTTC.

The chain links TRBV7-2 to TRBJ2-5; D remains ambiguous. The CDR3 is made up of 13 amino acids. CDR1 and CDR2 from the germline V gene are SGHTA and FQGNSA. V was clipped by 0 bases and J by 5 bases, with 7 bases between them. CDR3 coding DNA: TGTGCCAGCAGCTTAGCTTATCAGGAGACCCAGTACTTC. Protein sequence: CASSLAYQETQYF.

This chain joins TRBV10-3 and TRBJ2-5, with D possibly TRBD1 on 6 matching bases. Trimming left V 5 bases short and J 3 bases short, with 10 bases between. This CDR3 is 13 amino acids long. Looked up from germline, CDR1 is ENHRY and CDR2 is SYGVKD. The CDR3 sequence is CAISINREETQYF. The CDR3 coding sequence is TGTGCCATCAGTATTAACAGGGAAGAGACCCAGTACTTC.